The 7 T cell receptor beta chains below were found in one sample sequenced in a study of PD-L1 blockade in urothelial cancer. Time point reported: peripheral blood 6 weeks after treatment start. Clones were read by immunoSEQ multiplex PCR, and TCRdb kept only the in-frame ones, dropping some. The sample includes 48,000 or so clones, about 82% of them seen just once. The sequencing used PBMCs, collected around atezolizumab (anti-PD-L1) treatment. The receptors shown here come from a man in his 70s with urothelial cancer.

The gene calls are TRBV19 and TRBJ2-3; 11 bases align to TRBD2. V trimming: 4 bases; J trimming: 2 bases; junction bases outside the gene matches: 8. CDR3 size: 17 residues. The germline V gene encodes CDR1 LNHDA and CDR2 SQIVND (reference sequence). In DNA form, the CDR3 reads TGTGCCAGTAGTAGTCCGGGACTAGCGGCCCCCACAGATACGCAGTATTTT. This gives the protein CASSSPGLAAPTDTQYF.

The rearrangement links TRBV5-1 to TRBJ1-1, with a weak D call TRBD1 (5 bases). The CDR3 length is 15 residues. Trimming took off 4 bases at V and 0 bases at J, with 13 bases between the two ends. Per the germline V gene, CDR1 is SGHRS and CDR2 is YFSETQ. The CDR3 region is CASSTTTDMNTEAFF. The CDR3 DNA follows: TGCGCCAGCAGCACGACGACAGATATGAACACTGAAGCTTTCTTT.

The chain has TRBV28 and TRBJ2-6, with D tentatively TRBD1 (5 bases). The germline V gene encodes CDR1 MDHEN and CDR2 SYDVKM. This CDR3 spans 16 amino acids. V was trimmed by 3 bases and J by 1 base, leaving 10 bases between them. DNA for the CDR3: TGTGCCAGCAGTTTCCTGACAGAGTCTGGGGCCAACGTCCTGACTTTC. Its translation is CASSFLTESGANVLTF.

The V gene is TRBV5-1, the J gene TRBJ2-7; D may be TRBD2 (6 bases). Germline CDR1 reads SGHRS; CDR2 reads YFSETQ. The CDR3 totals 12 residues. V lost 3 bases and J 12 bases, leaving 16 bases between the germline ends. CDR3 DNA sequence: TGCGCCAGCAGCTCTAGCGCCCAGACTTGGTACTTC. Amino acids: CASSSSAQTWYF.

The chain links TRBV19 to TRBJ1-1; D possibly corresponds to TRBD1 (6 bases). The germline V gene encodes CDR1 LNHDA and CDR2 SQIVND (reference sequence). The CDR3 length is 12 residues. V lost 4 bases, J lost 5 bases, and 8 bases lay in between. The CDR3 is CASSTGATEAFF. The CDR3 DNA reads TGTGCCAGTAGTACAGGGGCGACTGAAGCTTTCTTT.

V usage is TRBV7-9 and J usage is TRBJ1-3; tentative D call: TRBD1 (6 bases). Germline CDR1 is SEHNR and CDR2 is FQNEAQ (reference sequence). The germline V and J ends were trimmed by 2 bases and 2 bases, with 7 bases remaining between them. The CDR3 contains 14 residues. The CDR3 protein is CASSLNRAGNTIYF. CDR3 nucleotides: TGTGCCAGCAGCTTAAACAGGGCTGGAAACACCATATATTTT.

This sequence joins TRBV10-2 and TRBJ2-3, with 10 bases aligning to TRBD2. The CDR3 consists of 16 residues. Losses at the gene ends were 8 bases for V and 6 bases for J; bases not matched to a gene: 14. Germline assignment: CDR1 WSHSY and CDR2 SAAADI. CDR3 coding DNA: TGCGCCAGCTCCGAGAGGGCTAGCGGGAGCGGGGATACGCAGTATTTT. Translation gives CASSERASGSGDTQYF.